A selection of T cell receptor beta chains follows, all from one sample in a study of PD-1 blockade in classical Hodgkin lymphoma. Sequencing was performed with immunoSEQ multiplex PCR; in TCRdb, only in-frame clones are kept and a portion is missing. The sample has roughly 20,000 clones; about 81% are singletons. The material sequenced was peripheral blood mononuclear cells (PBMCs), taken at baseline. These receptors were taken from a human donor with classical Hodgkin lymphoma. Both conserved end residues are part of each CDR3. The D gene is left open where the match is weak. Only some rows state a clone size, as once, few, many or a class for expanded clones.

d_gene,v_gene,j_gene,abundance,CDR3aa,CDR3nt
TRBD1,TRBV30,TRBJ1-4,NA,CAWSHRGREKLFF,TGTGCCTGGAGCCACAGGGGAAGGGAAAAACTGTTTTTT
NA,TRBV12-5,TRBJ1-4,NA,CASALVGGANEKLFF,TGTGCTAGTGCCCTCGTAGGGGGTGCTAATGAAAAACTGTTTTTT
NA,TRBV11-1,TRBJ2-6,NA,CASSLSLPDGISGANVLTF,TGTGCCAGCAGCTTAAGCCTCCCGGACGGTATCTCTGGGGCCAACGTCCTGACTTTC
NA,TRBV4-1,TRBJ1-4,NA,CASSPWGRATNEKLFF,TGCGCCAGCAGCCCCTGGGGCAGGGCAACTAATGAAAAACTGTTTTTT
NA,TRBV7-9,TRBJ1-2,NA,CASSLLPTDLNYGYTF,TGTGCCAGCAGCTTACTTCCGACAGATCTCAACTATGGCTACACCTTC
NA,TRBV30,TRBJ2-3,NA,CAWTRGQRAAGDTQYF,TGTGCCTGGACCCGGGGGCAGCGGGCCGCCGGAGATACGCAGTATTTT
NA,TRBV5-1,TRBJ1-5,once,CASSLEGVHSNQPQHF,TGCGCCAGCAGCTTGGAAGGAGTTCATAGCAATCAGCCCCAGCATTTT
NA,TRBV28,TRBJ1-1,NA,CASRRRAIGTEAFF,TGTGCCAGCAGACGCCGGGCAATAGGAACTGAAGCTTTCTTT
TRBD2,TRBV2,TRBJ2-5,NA,CASSPRGGTQETQYF,TGTGCCAGCAGTCCCCGGGGGGGGACCCAAGAGACCCAGTACTTC
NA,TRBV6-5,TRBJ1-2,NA,CASSYSSGNGYGYTF,TGTGCCAGCAGTTACTCCTCGGGGAATGGTTATGGCTACACCTTC
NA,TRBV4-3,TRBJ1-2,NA,CASSQLDGTIGYTF,TGCGCCAGCAGCCAATTGGACGGCACGATAGGCTACACCTTC
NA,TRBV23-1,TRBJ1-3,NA,CASSLCWESGNTIYF,TGCGCCAGCAGTCTGTGCTGGGAGTCTGGAAACACCATATATTTT
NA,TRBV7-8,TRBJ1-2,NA,CASSLYPQGNYGYTF,TGTGCCAGCAGCTTATATCCTCAGGGGAACTATGGCTACACCTTC
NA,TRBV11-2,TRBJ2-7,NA,CASSLGPDVLYEQYF,TGTGCCAGCAGCTTAGGGCCGGACGTACTCTACGAGCAGTACTTC
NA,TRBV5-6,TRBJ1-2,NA,CASSLWPRGAGYTF,TGTGCCAGCAGCTTGTGGCCCAGGGGAGCTGGCTACACCTTC
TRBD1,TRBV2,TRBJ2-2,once,CASSGDRAGTGELFF,TGTGCCAGCAGTGGGGACAGGGCGGGCACCGGGGAGCTGTTTTTT
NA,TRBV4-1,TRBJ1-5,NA,CASSQEPGGNQPQHF,TGCGCCAGCAGCCAAGAGCCCGGGGGTAATCAGCCCCAGCATTTT
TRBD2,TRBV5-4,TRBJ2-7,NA,CASSRTSGAYEQYF,TGTGCCAGCAGCAGAACTAGCGGGGCCTACGAGCAGTACTTC
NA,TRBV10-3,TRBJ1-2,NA,CAISDQGETHNYGYTF,TGTGCCATCAGTGATCAGGGAGAAACTCATAACTATGGCTACACCTTC
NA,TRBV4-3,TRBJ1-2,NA,CASSQAGTNYGYTF,TGCGCCAGCAGCCAAGCCGGGACTAACTATGGCTACACCTTC
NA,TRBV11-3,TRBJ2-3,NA,CASTSDLTGGPADTQYF,TGTGCCAGCACCTCAGACCTCACGGGGGGCCCCGCAGATACGCAGTATTTT
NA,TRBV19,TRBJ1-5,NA,CASSIVFWQSNQPQHF,NA
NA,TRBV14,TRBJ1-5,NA,CASSQDRDQPQHF,TGTGCCAGCAGCCAAGACAGGGACCAGCCCCAGCATTTT
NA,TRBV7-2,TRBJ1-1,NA,CASSLQRLTEAFF,TGTGCCAGCAGCTTACAACGGCTCACTGAAGCTTTCTTT
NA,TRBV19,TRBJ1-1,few,CASFSRTHENTEAFF,TGTGCCAGCTTTTCCCGGACACACGAGAACACTGAAGCTTTCTTT
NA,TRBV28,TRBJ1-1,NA,CASSLGGLSYTEAFF,TGTGCCAGCAGTTTGGGGGGTTTGAGTTACACTGAAGCTTTCTTT
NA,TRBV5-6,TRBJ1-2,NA,CASSFTRDIGYTF,TGTGCCAGCAGCTTTACAAGGGATATTGGCTACACCTTC
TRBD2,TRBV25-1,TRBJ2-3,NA,CASSIRLGGGPSDTQYF,TGTGCCAGCAGTATACGGTTGGGCGGGGGACCCTCCGATACGCAGTATTTT
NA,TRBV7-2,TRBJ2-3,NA,CASSLIRGTTDTQYF,TGTGCCAGCAGCTTAATAAGGGGTACCACAGATACGCAGTATTTT
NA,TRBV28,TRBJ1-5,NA,CASSPLGIEQPQHF,TGTGCCAGCAGCCCACTGGGAATAGAACAGCCCCAGCATTTT
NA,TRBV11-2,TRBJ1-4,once,CASSLILRATTNEKLFF,TGTGCCAGCAGCTTAATCCTGCGCGCTACAACTAATGAAAAACTGTTTTTT
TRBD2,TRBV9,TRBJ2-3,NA,CASSVEGLAPDTQYF,TGTGCCAGCAGCGTAGAGGGACTAGCCCCAGATACGCAGTATTTT
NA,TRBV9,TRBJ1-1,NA,CASSVVGRPGSNTEAFF,TGTGCCAGCAGCGTAGTAGGTCGGCCGGGGTCGAACACTGAAGCTTTCTTT
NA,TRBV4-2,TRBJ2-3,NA,CASSHPRGLSTDTQYF,TGTGCCAGCAGCCACCCCAGGGGCTTAAGCACAGATACGCAGTATTTT
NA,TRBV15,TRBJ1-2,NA,CATSPGIIGYGYTF,TGTGCCACCAGCCCCGGAATCATCGGGTATGGCTACACCTTC
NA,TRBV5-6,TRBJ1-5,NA,CASSVQGYSNQPQHF,TGTGCCAGCAGCGTACAGGGTTATAGCAATCAGCCCCAGCATTTT
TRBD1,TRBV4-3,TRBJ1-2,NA,CASSQEIRQGDIYGYTF,TGCGCCAGCAGCCAAGAGATTCGGCAGGGGGATATCTATGGCTACACCTTC
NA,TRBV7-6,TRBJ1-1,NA,CASSSKTGTEAFF,TGTGCCAGCAGCTCGAAAACAGGAACTGAAGCTTTCTTT
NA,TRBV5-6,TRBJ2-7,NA,CASSLGTYEQYF,TGTGCCAGCAGCTTGGGGACCTACGAGCAGTACTTC
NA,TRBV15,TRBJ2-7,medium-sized,CATSRGTDFYEQYF,TGTGCCACCAGCCGCGGGACGGATTTCTACGAGCAGTACTTC
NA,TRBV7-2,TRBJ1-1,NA,CASSLHMNTEAFF,TGTGCCAGCAGCTTACATATGAACACTGAAGCTTTCTTT
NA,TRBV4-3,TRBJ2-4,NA,CASSPRAYTKNIQYF,TGCGCCAGCAGCCCCCGGGCCTACACCAAAAACATTCAGTACTTC
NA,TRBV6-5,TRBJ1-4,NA,CASSPAWGLNEKLFF,TGTGCCAGCAGTCCAGCTTGGGGCCTTAATGAAAAACTGTTTTTT
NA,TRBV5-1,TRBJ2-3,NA,CASSLGTRSTDTQYF,TGCGCCAGCAGCTTGGGGACAAGAAGCACAGATACGCAGTATTTT
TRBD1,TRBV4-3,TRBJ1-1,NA,CASSQRQGGTEAFF,TGCGCCAGCAGCCAACGACAGGGAGGCACTGAAGCTTTCTTT
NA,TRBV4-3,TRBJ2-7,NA,CASSQDLAGPSYEQYF,TGCGCCAGCAGCCAAGATTTGGCAGGACCTTCCTACGAGCAGTACTTC
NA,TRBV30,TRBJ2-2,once,CACNTANTGELFF,TGTGCCTGCAACACCGCGAACACCGGGGAGCTGTTTTTT
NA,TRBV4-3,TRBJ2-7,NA,CASSSTSGQPYEQYF,TGCGCCAGCAGCTCGACCTCTGGGCAGCCTTACGAGCAGTACTTC
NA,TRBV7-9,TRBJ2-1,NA,CASSLGEQGNEQFF,TGTGCCAGCAGCTTAGGCGAACAGGGCAATGAGCAGTTCTTC
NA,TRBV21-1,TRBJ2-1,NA,CASSKGAPGTGGYNEQFF,TGTGCCAGCAGCAAAGGGGCCCCCGGGACAGGGGGCTACAATGAGCAGTTCTTC
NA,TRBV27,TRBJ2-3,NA,CASTTKFLTDTQYF,TGTGCCAGCACCACGAAATTCCTCACAGATACGCAGTATTTT
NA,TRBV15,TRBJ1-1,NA,CATSRDQVAGAAFF,TGTGCCACCAGCAGAGATCAGGTGGCAGGGGCGGCTTTCTTT
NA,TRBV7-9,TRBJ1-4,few,CASSFDREKLFF,TGTGCCAGCAGCTTTGATAGGGAAAAACTGTTTTTT
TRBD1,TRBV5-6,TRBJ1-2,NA,CASSLDQGARNYGYTF,TGTGCCAGCAGCTTGGATCAGGGGGCGAGGAACTATGGCTACACCTTC
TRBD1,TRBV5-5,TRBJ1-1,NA,CASSLAQGALNTEAFF,TGTGCCAGCAGCTTGGCACAGGGGGCGTTGAACACTGAAGCTTTCTTT